A single sample gave rise to the 24 T cell receptor beta chains below, sequenced in a study of regulatory T cells in long-lasting Graves disease. Relying on iRepertoire HTBI primers and Arm-PCR of CDR3 regions, the team built TCR beta libraries. One entry per CDR3 protein results from TCRdb running MiXCR on the multiplex PCR reads. The repertoire holds about 350,000 distinct CDR3 sequences, 15% to 20% seen once, with around 20% in the top ten. Time point: newly diagnosed GD, antithyroid drugs for less than 3 months. Generation of the TCR library employed RNA extracted from PBMCs. The data were also submitted as part of a second study, on T cells in Graves' hyperthyroidism and ophthalmopathy.

The sample was peripheral blood mononuclear cells (PBMCs), taken at new diagnosis, from a patient treated with antithyroid drugs. These TCRs come from a woman aged 18-30 years with Graves disease.

A few counts support this clonotype. The chain uses TRBV18 and TRBJ2-5; no firm D call. The CDR3 spans 19 residues. Trimming took off 2 bases at V and 5 bases at J, with 27 bases between the two ends. The germline gives CDR1 KGHSH, CDR2 LQKENI. CDR3 in amino acids: CASSPKITTHPFTEETQYF. For the CDR3, the DNA is TGTGCCAGCTCACCAAAAATCACCACACACCCTTTCACAGAGGAGACCCAGTACTTC.

The V call is TRBV5-1, the J call TRBJ1-2; 7 nucleotides align to TRBD1. This CDR3 is 14 amino acids long. Unmatched junction bases numbered 17, after V lost 4 bases and J lost 14 bases. Per the germline V gene, CDR1 is SGHRS and CDR2 is YFSETQ. The CDR3 DNA reads TGCGCCAGCAGCCCGGACAGGTCCCCAACTCGCGAAACCTTC. Translated, it gives CASSPDRSPTRETF.

This clonotype came up many times. This chain links TRBV7-8 with TRBJ2-5; no clear D. Germline V lookup: CDR1 SGHVS, CDR2 FQNEAQ. V lost 4 bases, J lost 3 bases, and 15 bases lay in between. The CDR3 sequence is 15 residues long. The CDR3 bases are TGTGCCAGCAGCTCGGCTAGACTGAAAAAAGAGACCCAGTACTTC. It encodes CASSSARLKKETQYF.

This clonotype was seen only a few times. The V gene is TRBV7-3, the J gene TRBJ2-7; the match to TRBD1 covers 7 bases. V shed 5 bases and J 2 bases; nucleotides not matched to a gene: 6. This CDR3 has 14 residues. Germline values: CDR1 SGHTA, CDR2 FQGTGA. The CDR3 loop reads CASSPRTGAYEQYF. DNA for the CDR3: TGTGCCAGCAGCCCTAGGACAGGAGCCTACGAGCAGTACTTC.

The V and J genes are TRBV15 and TRBJ2-1, with 8 nucleotides matching TRBD2. The V and J ends lost 0 bases and 2 bases, in that order; junction bases with no gene match: 3. Germline V gene data show CDR1 as LNHNV and CDR2 as YYDKDF (reference sequence). The CDR3 is 16 amino acids. The chain's CDR3 is CATSREGRGAYNEQFF. The CDR3 region has the DNA TGTGCCACCAGCAGAGAGGGGCGGGGGGCCTACAATGAGCAGTTCTTC.

In this sample, this clonotype turned up many times. The chain links TRBV5-1 to TRBJ2-7, with a weak D call TRBD1 (7 bases). V was shortened by 4 bases and J by 5 bases, with 16 bases between the two germline ends. The CDR3 is 14 amino acids. CDR1 and CDR2 from the germline V gene are SGHRS and YFSETQ. The CDR3 is CASSPRQGGDEQYF. The CDR3 region has the DNA TGCGCCAGCAGCCCTCGACAGGGCGGGGACGAGCAGTACTTC.

The rearrangement links TRBV5-1 to TRBJ2-1, with TRBD1 matching 9 bases. The ends lost 4 bases at V and 8 bases at J; junction bases unmatched: 7. Germline V gene lookup returns CDR1 SGHRS and CDR2 YFSETQ. The CDR3 length is 14 residues. CDR3 sequence reads: CASSLRTGDDEQFF. The CDR3 bases are TGCGCCAGCAGCCTCCGGACAGGGGATGATGAGCAGTTCTTC.

The gene calls are TRBV2 and TRBJ2-3; D is perhaps TRBD2 (6 bases). The J call may not be correct, given that the DNA end is closer to TRBJ2-5. Per the germline V gene, CDR1 is SNHLY and CDR2 is FYNNEI. The length of the CDR3 is 16 residues. The CDR3 is CASREGIGTGGETQYF. For the CDR3, the DNA is TGTGCCAGCAGAGAGGGCATCGGCACCGGGGGAGAGACCCAGTACTTC.

This clonotype showed up just a few times. The V call is TRBV15, the J call TRBJ1-6; D uncertain. CDR3 length: 16 residues. Trimming stripped 0 bases from V and 7 bases from J, with 13 bases between. CDR1 is LNHNV and CDR2 is YYDKDF in the germline V gene (reference sequence). CDR3 in DNA: TGTGCCACCAGCAGAGATTCAAACAGTCCCAATTCACCCCTCCACTTT. This translates into CATSRDSNSPNSPLHF.

This clonotype was observed at least ten times. The chain links TRBV20-1 to TRBJ2-7; a weak D match, TRBD2 (5 bases). Trimming stripped 0 bases from V and 4 bases from J, with 13 bases between. Germline-derived CDR1 and CDR2 are DFQATT and SNEGSKA (reference sequence). This CDR3 region has 14 residues. In DNA, the CDR3 is TGCAGTGCTAGAGATCGGGGTAGCAGGTACGAGCAGTACTTC. Residues: CSARDRGSRYEQYF.

Concerning this clonotype itself: The conserved final phenylalanine or tryptophan is absent from the CDR3, which likely points to a read error. V gene TRBV7-9 combines with J gene TRBJ2-7; D unresolved. Germline CDR1 is SEHNR and CDR2 is FQNEAQ (reference sequence). The CDR3 covers 11 residues. Trimming pared 0 bases from V and 5 bases from J, leaving 2 bases between. The CDR3 loop reads CASSLAHEQYL. DNA for the CDR3: TGTGCCAGCAGCTTAGCACACGAGCAGTACCTC.

This clonotype was seen ten or more times. The chain recombines TRBV27 with TRBJ2-5, with 9 bases matching TRBD1. Germline V lookup: CDR1 MNHEY, CDR2 SMNVEV (reference sequence). The CDR3 consists of 14 residues. The J segment lost 6 bases and the V segment lost 6 bases, leaving 8 bases of the junction unmatched. Here the CDR3 reads CASSGTGFMKTQYF. CDR3 DNA: TGTGCCAGCAGCGGGACAGGGTTTATGAAGACCCAGTACTTC.

The sample holds a few counts of this clonotype. This chain uses TRBV19 with TRBJ2-1, with 12 positions matching TRBD2. This CDR3 spans 16 amino acids. Trimming cost V 5 bases and J 11 bases; bases outside gene matches: 13. From germline, CDR1 is LNHDA and CDR2 SQIVND (reference sequence). The CDR3 reads CASSPRLAGDPGKQFF. The CDR3 nucleotides are TGTGCCAGTAGTCCCCGACTAGCGGGAGACCCCGGGAAGCAGTTCTTC.

This clonotype has a count of ten or more. The V call is TRBV20-1, the J call TRBJ2-7, with TRBD2 as a possible D gene (6 bases). Germline CDR1 DFQATT, CDR2 SNEGSKA (reference sequence). The CDR3 length is 16 residues. V was shortened by 0 bases and J by 0 bases, with 15 bases between the two germline ends. The CDR3: CSARDGDSGFSYEQYF. The DNA for the CDR3 is TGCAGTGCTAGAGATGGTGATAGCGGATTCTCCTACGAGCAGTACTTC.

This clonotype was seen only a few times. The chain employs TRBV7-9 and TRBJ2-1, with a possible D match to TRBD2 (5 bases). The CDR3 length is 16 residues. Trimming took off 0 bases at V and 0 bases at J, with 9 bases between the two ends. Germline V CDR1 and CDR2: SEHNR, FQNEAQ (reference sequence). CDR3 in DNA: TGTGCCAGCAGCTTAGCAGCGGCTAGCTCCTACAATGAGCAGTTCTTC. As protein: CASSLAAASSYNEQFF.

J is TRBJ2-2 and V is TRBV6-2 or TRBV6-3; TRBD2 matches at 11 bases. CDR3 length: 17 amino acids. Germline assignment: CDR1 MNHEY and CDR2 SVGEGT. The V and J ends lost 2 bases and 3 bases, in that order; junction bases with no gene match: 5. The CDR3 protein is CASSYPSGGSYTGELFF. For the CDR3, the DNA is TGTGCCAGCAGTTACCCTAGCGGGGGGTCCTACACCGGGGAGCTGTTTTTT.

In this sample, this clonotype turned up many times. The CDR3 DNA is TGTGCCAGCAGTTCGAACAGGGCCTACGAGCAGTACTTC. Translated, it gives CASSSNRAYEQYF. The V gene is TRBV12-3 or TRBV12-4, the J gene TRBJ2-7; tentatively, D is TRBD1 (6 bases). Trimming stripped 4 bases from V and 2 bases from J, with 9 bases between. The CDR3 covers 13 residues.

This clonotype was counted a few times. The CDR3 protein is CASSRTSYNEQFF. CDR3 nucleotides: TGCGCCAGCAGCCGCACCTCCTACAATGAGCAGTTCTTC. The chain combines TRBV10-2 with TRBJ2-1; no reliable D call. Germline V gene sequence: CDR1 WSHSY, CDR2 SAAADI. Trimming cost V 6 bases and J 0 bases, with 6 bases left between them. This CDR3 has 13 residues.

This clonotype has a count of ten or more. The CDR3 DNA follows: TGTGCCTGGAGTGTAACAGCAGATACGCAGTATTTT. This encodes CAWSVTADTQYF. This chain connects TRBV30 to TRBJ2-3; D ambiguous. Between the trimmed V and J ends, which lost 0 bases and 4 bases, there was a span of 5 bases. The germline V gene encodes CDR1 GTSNPN and CDR2 SVGIG (reference sequence). This CDR3 comprises 12 residues.

This clonotype was found a few times. The chain uses TRBV28 and TRBJ2-5, with TRBD2 identical over 7 bases. The germline V gene has CDR1 MDHEN and CDR2 SYDVKM. Losses at the gene ends were 7 bases for V and 5 bases for J; bases not matched to a gene: 10. The CDR3 contains 14 residues. The CDR3 region is CASIGAGAGETQYF. CDR3 bases: TGTGCCAGCATAGGGGCGGGAGCCGGGGAGACCCAGTACTTC.

V and J are TRBV9 and TRBJ2-1; D may correspond to TRBD1 or TRBD2 (6 bases each). Germline CDR1 SGDLS, CDR2 YYNGEE. This CDR3 comprises 16 residues. V lost 2 bases to trimming and J lost 9 bases, with 21 bases between them. In DNA form, the CDR3 reads TGTGCCAGCAGCGTGAGGGGGGCTAGCCCCGCGGGTGAGCAGTTCTTC. As protein: CASSVRGASPAGEQFF.

This sequence joins TRBV12-3 or TRBV12-4 and TRBJ1-5; 9 bases are a match to TRBD1. The CDR3 sequence is 16 residues long. Losses at the gene ends were 6 bases for V and 2 bases for J; bases not matched to a gene: 8. CDR3 region: CASSEHRGLGNQPQHF. The CDR3 DNA is TGTGCCAGCAGCGAACACAGGGGGCTGGGCAATCAGCCCCAGCATTTT.

This clonotype showed up many times. The chain uses TRBV6-1 and TRBJ2-7; 8 bases match TRBD2. J lost 3 bases, V lost 6 bases, and 7 bases had no gene match. Germline V gene sequence: CDR1 MNHNS, CDR2 SASEGT. The length of the CDR3 is 14 residues. CDR3 nucleotides: TGTGCCAGCAGACCAAGCGGGGGCCTCTACGAGCAGTACTTC. It translates to CASRPSGGLYEQYF.

This clonotype was counted a few times. The chain recombines TRBV19 with TRBJ1-1; TRBD1 might be the D (6 bases). The CDR3 totals 13 residues. The V end lost 8 bases, the J end lost 0 bases, and 10 bases lay between the germline ends. The germline V gene has CDR1 LNHDA and CDR2 SQIVND (reference sequence). CDR3 coding DNA: TGTGCCAGTGGGACATCGCTGAACACTGAAGCTTTCTTT. Translation: CASGTSLNTEAFF.